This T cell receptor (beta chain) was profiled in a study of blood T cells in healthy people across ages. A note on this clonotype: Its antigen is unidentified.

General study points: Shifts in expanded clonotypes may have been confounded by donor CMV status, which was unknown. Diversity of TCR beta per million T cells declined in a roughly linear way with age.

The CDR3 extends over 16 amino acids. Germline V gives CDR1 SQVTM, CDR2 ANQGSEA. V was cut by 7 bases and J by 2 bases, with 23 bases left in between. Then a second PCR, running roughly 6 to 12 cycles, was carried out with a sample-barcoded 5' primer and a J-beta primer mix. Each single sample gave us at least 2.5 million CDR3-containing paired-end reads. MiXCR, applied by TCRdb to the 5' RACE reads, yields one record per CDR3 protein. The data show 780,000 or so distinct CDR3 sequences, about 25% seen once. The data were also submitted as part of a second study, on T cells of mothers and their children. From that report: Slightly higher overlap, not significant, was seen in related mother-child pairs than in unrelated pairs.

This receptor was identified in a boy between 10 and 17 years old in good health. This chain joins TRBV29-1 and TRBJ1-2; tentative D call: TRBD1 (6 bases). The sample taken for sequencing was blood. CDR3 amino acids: CSAVEGGLDVNYGYTF. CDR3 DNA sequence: TGCAGCGCGGTCGAGGGGGGGTTAGACGTGAACTATGGCTACACCTTC.